This TCR beta chain was observed in a study of blood T cell repertoires in COVID-19. V lost 7 bases and J lost 7, with 16 bases in between. The germline CDR1 and CDR2 sequences are MDHEN and SYDVKM. This CDR3 is built from 13 residues. TCRdb's copy holds only in-frame clones and misses some; the assay was immunoSEQ multiplex PCR. The sample has hundreds of thousands of clones, about nine tenths seen once; the top ten hold around 1.4%. The V gene is TRBV28, the J gene TRBJ1-2, with unresolved D. The sequence was obtained from a woman between 25 and 40 years old with active or convalescent COVID-19. The specimen was peripheral blood. CDR3 sequence (DNA): TGTGCCAGCACCCCCGACGGACTATCTGGCTACACCTTC. Protein product: CASTPDGLSGYTF.